The 21 T cell receptor beta chains reported below all come from one sample, sequenced in a study of blood T cells in healthy people across ages. A J-beta primer mix and a sample-barcoded 5' primer were used in a second PCR of roughly 6 to 11 cycles. TCRdb redid the calling of the 5' RACE reads with MiXCR, one entry per CDR3 protein. The table has fewer than 2,000,000 distinct CDR3 sequences, roughly 32% seen once; the top ten hold approximately 10%. The specimen sequenced was blood. These TCRs come from a woman under 40 in good health.

The CDR3 loop reads CASSFLPGSSSETQYF. The CDR3 DNA follows: TGTGCCAGCAGCTTTTTGCCCGGGAGTAGCAGTGAGACCCAGTACTTC. The chain joins TRBV27 to TRBJ2-5; D perhaps matches TRBD2 (6 bases). In germline, CDR1 is MNHEY, CDR2 SMNVEV (reference sequence). Trimming stripped 6 bases from V and 5 bases from J, with 22 bases between. The CDR3 is 16 amino acids.

In this sample, this clonotype turned up a few times. V gene TRBV12-3 or TRBV12-4 combines with J gene TRBJ2-5; D uncertain. The ends were cut back, 5 bases at V and 1 base at J, with 14 bases in the middle. The CDR3 contains 15 residues. The CDR3 sequence: CASSRRRHSQETQYF. CDR3 coding DNA: TGTGCCAGCAGTCGACGACGACACTCCCAAGAGACCCAGTACTTC.

This sequence joins TRBV28 and TRBJ2-5; no clear D. The germline gives CDR1 MDHEN, CDR2 SYDVKM. This CDR3 is built from 16 residues. V dropped 2 bases and J dropped 1 base, with 14 bases sitting between them. DNA for the CDR3: TGTGCCAGCAGTTTACGAGGAGAATCCCCCCAAGAGACCCAGTACTTC. Its translation is CASSLRGESPQETQYF.

Note on this clonotype: A clone one base away is much larger, so this may be a read error. The CDR3 nucleotides are TGTGCCAGCAGTTCGAGGACAGGGAGGGAGCAGTACTTC. This encodes CASSSRTGREQYF. The rearrangement joins TRBV6-2 or TRBV6-3 to TRBJ2-4, with D maybe TRBD1 (8 bases). In germline, CDR1 is MNHEY, CDR2 SVGEGT. V lost 4 bases and J lost 13, with 17 bases in between. The CDR3 length is 13 residues.

The rearrangement uses TRBV18 and TRBJ2-7; TRBD1 or TRBD2 may be the D gene (5 bases each). This CDR3 spans 15 amino acids. V lost 3 bases and J 7 bases, leaving 19 bases between the germline ends. Germline-derived CDR1 and CDR2 are KGHSH and LQKENI. This CDR3 reads CASSPEEGMDNEQYF. CDR3 nucleotides: TGTGCCAGCTCACCCGAAGAGGGGATGGACAATGAGCAGTACTTC.

A few counts support this clonotype. V and J are TRBV12-3 or TRBV12-4 and TRBJ2-3; D might be TRBD1 (5 bases). The CDR3 length is 15 residues. V gave up 1 base and J gave up 1 base, with 9 bases separating them. The chain's CDR3 is CASSLDGAGTDTQYF. CDR3 nucleotide sequence: TGTGCCAGCAGTTTAGATGGGGCCGGCACAGATACGCAGTATTTT.

V is TRBV6-1 and J is TRBJ1-5, with a tentative D call TRBD1 (5 bases). Per germline, CDR1 MNHNS and CDR2 SASEGT. This CDR3 is built from 16 residues. Trimming removed 4 bases at V and 1 base at J, with 14 bases between. The CDR3 DNA reads as TGTGCCAGCAGTGTAGGGAGGACATTCAGCAATCAGCCCCAGCATTTT. Amino acids: CASSVGRTFSNQPQHF.

This chain links TRBV2 with TRBJ1-1; D unresolved. The CDR3 consists of 14 residues. Trimming removed 2 bases from V and 4 bases from J, with 11 bases in between. CDR1 and CDR2 (germline): SNHLY, FYNNEI. CDR3 nucleotides: TGTGCCAGCAGTGAATTCCTAGGGTCCACTGAAGCTTTCTTT. It is translated as CASSEFLGSTEAFF.

This clonotype was counted only a few times. The chain couples TRBV27 to TRBJ2-4; D is unclear. V lost 1 base, J lost 0 bases, and 7 bases lay in between. CDR1 is MNHEY and CDR2 is SMNVEV in the germline V gene (reference sequence). The CDR3 length is 15 residues. CDR3 in DNA: TGTGCCAGCAGTTTATATTCACAAGCCAAAAACATTCAGTACTTC. This translates into CASSLYSQAKNIQYF.

V and J are TRBV30 and TRBJ1-1; no firm D call. The CDR3 covers 12 residues. The germline V and J ends were trimmed by 4 bases and 1 base, with 7 bases remaining between them. Per the germline V gene, CDR1 is GTSNPN and CDR2 is SVGIG (reference sequence). CDR3 sequence: CAWIRRNTEAFF. As DNA, the CDR3 is TGTGCCTGGATCCGGCGGAACACTGAAGCTTTCTTT.

Only a few counts were recorded for this clonotype. This chain joins TRBV5-1 and TRBJ2-2; 9 positions agree with TRBD2. V gave up 4 bases and J gave up 2 bases; unmatched junction bases: 6. The CDR3 is 16 amino acids. The germline V gene encodes CDR1 SGHRS and CDR2 YFSETQ. The CDR3 DNA sequence: TGCGCCAGCAGCACCCAGACTAGCGGAAACACCGGGGAGCTGTTTTTT. Protein product: CASSTQTSGNTGELFF. The full variable domain, in which reference TRBV5-1 and TRBJ2-2 provide the parts outside the CDR3, is KAGVTQTPRYLIKTRGQQVTLSCSPISGHRSVSWYQQTPGQGLQFLFEYFSETQRNKGNFPGRFSGRQFSNSRSEMNVSTLELGDSALYLCASSTQTSGNTGELFFGEGSRLTVL.

This clonotype occurred a few times. J is TRBJ2-3 and V is TRBV27; unclear D gene. CDR3 size: 16 residues. CDR1 MNHEY and CDR2 SMNVEV come from the germline V gene (reference sequence). The germline V and J ends were trimmed by 7 bases and 0 bases, with 17 bases remaining between them. CDR3: CASNLIGPSSTDTQYF. Written as DNA, the CDR3 is TGTGCCAGCAACTTAATCGGACCATCAAGCACAGATACGCAGTATTTT.

The chain is built from TRBV20-1 and TRBJ1-2, with 10 bases that match TRBD1. CDR1 and CDR2 (germline): DFQATT, SNEGSKA (reference sequence). This CDR3 region has 14 residues. Unmatched junction bases numbered 5, after V lost 6 bases and J lost 1 base. The DNA of the CDR3 is TGCAGTGCCAAGGACAGGGGGATTAACTATGGCTACACCTTC. As protein: CSAKDRGINYGYTF.

The chain employs TRBV30 and TRBJ1-5; D ambiguous. Trimming removed 0 bases from V and 9 bases from J, with 12 bases in between. The CDR3 runs 13 residues. Germline V CDR1 and CDR2: GTSNPN, SVGIG (reference sequence). The CDR3, as DNA: TGTGCCTGGAGTGTAGATCCCCTAAGGCCCCAGCATTTT. It encodes CAWSVDPLRPQHF. The whole variable domain, remainder taken from reference TRBV30 and TRBJ1-5, is SQTIHQWPATLVQPVGSPLSLECTVEGTSNPNLYWYRQAAGRGLQLLFYSVGIGQISSEVPQNLSASRPQDRQFILSSKKLLLSDSGFYLCAWSVDPLRPQHFGDGTRLSIL.

There are many counts of this clonotype. The chain employs TRBV9 and TRBJ2-7, with TRBD2 identical over 10 bases. The V gene end was trimmed by 2 bases and the J gene end by 7 bases; junction bases not matched to a gene: 12. The CDR3 is 16 amino acids. Germline values: CDR1 SGDLS, CDR2 YYNGEE. The CDR3 reads CASSVYDSGRPREQYF. Written as DNA, the CDR3 is TGTGCCAGCAGCGTGTATGATAGCGGGAGGCCTCGTGAGCAGTACTTC.

There are a few counts of this clonotype. The chain links TRBV5-6 to TRBJ1-2; no clear D. Germline CDR1 reads SGHDT; CDR2 reads YYEEEE. V dropped 4 bases and J dropped 6 bases, with 13 bases sitting between them. This CDR3 spans 13 amino acids. The CDR3 reads CASSNGGIDGYTF. CDR3 DNA: TGTGCCAGCAGCAACGGTGGAATTGATGGCTACACCTTC.

The V call is TRBV5-6, the J call TRBJ1-6; perhaps TRBD1 as D (5 bases). The V gene's germline CDR1 is SGHDT and CDR2 YYEEEE. Trimming removed 0 bases at V and 10 bases at J, with 14 bases between. This CDR3 has 15 amino acids. CDR3: CASSLGRGVGSPLHF. As DNA, the CDR3 is TGTGCCAGCAGCTTGGGGAGGGGTGTGGGCTCACCCCTCCACTTT.

The chain has TRBV20-1 and TRBJ2-1; TRBD1 matches at 9 bases. Germline assignment: CDR1 DFQATT and CDR2 SNEGSKA (reference sequence). Trimming removed 0 bases from V and 6 bases from J; junction bases left unmatched: 3. CDR3 size: 14 residues. This chain's CDR3 is CSAREGGQGNEQFF. As DNA, the CDR3 is TGCAGTGCTAGAGAGGGGGGACAGGGCAATGAGCAGTTCTTC.

This rearrangement joins TRBV20-1 to TRBJ1-2; tentative D call: TRBD1 (5 bases). The germline V gene has CDR1 DFQATT and CDR2 SNEGSKA (reference sequence). V was shortened by 6 bases and J by 4 bases, with 15 bases between the two germline ends. This CDR3 has 13 amino acids. Written as DNA, the CDR3 is TGCAGTGCCACCTCAGGGAAGGGCTATGGCTACACCTTC. The encoded protein is CSATSGKGYGYTF.

This clonotype was found a few times. The rearrangement uses TRBV6-6 and TRBJ2-1; TRBD2 agrees at 14 bases. There are 15 residues in the CDR3. Germline V gene sequence: CDR1 MNHNY, CDR2 SVGAGI (reference sequence). After removal of 2 bases from V and 8 bases from J, the junction contained 2 bases not matched to a gene. CDR3 coding DNA: TGTGCCAGCAGTTACGGGACTAGCGGGAGCTATGAGCAGTTCTTC. Amino acids: CASSYGTSGSYEQFF.

The rearrangement joins TRBV9 to TRBJ2-5; D gene ambiguous. V was clipped by 3 bases and J by 0 bases, with 6 bases between them. The germline CDR1 and CDR2 sequences are SGDLS and YYNGEE. This CDR3 has 13 residues. The CDR3 is CASSDINQETQYF. The CDR3 region has the DNA TGTGCCAGCAGCGATATCAACCAAGAGACCCAGTACTTC.